This T cell receptor (beta chain) was recovered during a study of cytomegalovirus exposure and HLA in healthy donors. About this clone itself: The antigen is unknown.

CDR1 and CDR2 (germline): MGHRA, YSYEKL. This CDR3 region has 14 residues. V lost 4 bases to trimming and J lost 3 bases, with 12 bases between them. Study-wide results and limits: Associated with cytomegalovirus, according to the listing, were 150 to 200 TCR beta chains.

The PCR had 60 Vbeta and 13 Jbeta primers. Using immunoSEQ multiplex PCR, the repertoire was profiled, and TCRdb retains in-frame clones only, with some absent. The table shows around 67,000 clones, with 68% occurring only once. The specimen was PBMCs. The clonotype originates from a young woman in good health and CMV-seronegative. The V and J genes are TRBV4-1 and TRBJ1-2; D uncertain. Here the CDR3 DNA reads TGCGCCAGCAGCCCGGCCTGGAGCGACTATGGCTACACCTTC. As protein: CASSPAWSDYGYTF.